This TCR beta chain was identified during a study of blood T cells in healthy people across ages. Study-wide points: While age rose, TCR beta diversity per million T cells dropped in a roughly linear way.

This clonotype was seen just once. Its target is unknown. The junction does not match germline at one end; this may be a read error. PCR was performed a second time for roughly 7 to 11 cycles using a sample-barcoded 5' primer and a J-beta primer mix. With 12 random nucleotides, a template-switch adaptor tagged each individual cDNA molecule. TCRdb reanalysed the 5' RACE reads using MiXCR and keeps one entry per CDR3 protein. The sample shows 910,000 or so distinct CDR3 sequences, just over 50% of them seen only once. Germline V CDR1 and CDR2: DFQATT, SNEGSKA (reference sequence). The CDR3 is made up of 16 amino acids.

Sequenced: blood. The clonotype was recovered from a woman in her sixties in good health. The rearrangement uses TRBV20-1 and TRBJ1-2; tentatively, D is TRBD1 (5 bases). DNA for the CDR3: TGCAGTGCCAGGACACGTACCTCAACTACTAACTATGGCTACATCTTC. Translated: CSARTRTSTTNYGYIF.